Below, 16 T cell receptor beta chains from the same sample are listed, as sequenced in a study of Tregs in tolerant kidney transplant recipients. Recipients received nonmyeloablative bone marrow transplants from related graft donors, with transient mixed chimerism. Measured with immunoSEQ multiplex PCR; TCRdb has only the in-frame clones, and not every one. The sample includes tens of thousands of clones. This sample comprised CD4+ T cells from blood (PBMCs), obtained 24 months after the transplant. Receptors were obtained from a human patient who received a combined kidney and bone marrow transplant. Some T cells may be provided by the graft donor.

As regards this clone: The CDR3 extends 3 residues past the end of the read, so its final part is completed from the germline J gene. The rearrangement joins TRBV5-6 to TRBJ1-2; D ambiguous. Per the germline V gene, CDR1 is SGHDT and CDR2 is YYEEEE. Trimming took 0 bases from V and 4 from J, leaving 7 bases between them. The CDR3 totals 13 residues. The chain's CDR3 is CASSLVQSYGYTF. The sequenced part of the CDR3 DNA is TGTGCCAGCAGCTTGGTACAGAGCTATGGC. Drawing the rest from reference TRBV5-6 and TRBJ1-2, the complete variable domain is DAGVTQSPTHLIKTRGQQVTLRCSPKSGHDTVSWYQQALGQGPQFIFQYYEEEERQRGNFPDRFSGHQFPNYSSELNVNALLLGDSALYLCASSLVQSYGYTFGSGTRLTVV.

Remarks on this clone: Coverage ceases 3 residues before the CDR3 finishes, and the germline J gene fills in the end. V gene TRBV20-1 combines with J gene TRBJ1-1, with D hard to call. The CDR3 extends over 14 amino acids. The V and J ends lost 5 bases and 7 bases respectively, with 20 bases between them. Germline CDR1 reads DFQATT; CDR2 reads SNEGSKA (reference sequence). CDR3: CSAFLTISQDEAFF. The part of the CDR3 DNA that was read is TGCAGTGCTTTTCTGACGATCAGCCAGGATGAA.

With respect to this clone: The CDR3 end lies 3 residues beyond the end of the read and is filled in from the germline J gene. This rearrangement joins TRBV28 to TRBJ2-1; 7 bases agree with TRBD2. CDR1 MDHEN and CDR2 SYDVKM come from the germline V gene. After removal of 3 bases from V and 7 bases from J, the junction contained 3 bases not matched to a gene. CDR3 length: 13 amino acids. The CDR3 bases that were read are TGTGCCAGCAGTTTGGGGGGAGGGAATGAG. It is translated as CASSLGGGNE. The CDR3 reads in full as CASSLGGGNEQFF.

Remarks on this clone: Read data end 3 residues before the CDR3 end; the end is taken from the germline J gene. J is TRBJ2-7 and V is TRBV6-2 or TRBV6-3; the match to TRBD1 covers 9 bases. CDR1 is MNHEY, CDR2 SVGEGT, per germline. The CDR3 is made up of 13 amino acids. The J segment lost 4 bases and the V segment lost 6 bases, leaving 4 bases of the junction unmatched. CDR3 DNA, as far as it was read: TGTGCCAGCAGAAGGACAGGGGAATACGAG. The encoded protein is CASRRTGEYE. The full CDR3 protein is CASRRTGEYEQYF.

As for this clone: The read gets to within 3 residues of the CDR3 end, and the germline J gene fills in the rest. The sample carries other DNA sequences with the same CDR3. The chain joins TRBV5-5 to TRBJ2-1; perhaps TRBD1 as D (5 bases). V was trimmed by 5 bases and J by 7 bases, leaving 16 bases between them. The CDR3 runs to 14 residues. Germline V lookup: CDR1 SGHKS, CDR2 YYEKEE (reference sequence). The sequenced CDR3 bases are TGTGCCAGCAGTCGCACAGGTTCGAATAATGAG. It yields the protein CASSRTGSNNE. The complete CDR3 reads CASSRTGSNNEQFF.

Turning to this clone: The sequenced fragment ends 3 residues before the CDR3 boundary, so the rest is inferred from the germline J gene. The V call is TRBV5-4, the J call TRBJ1-2, with 7 bases identical to TRBD1. V lost 2 bases to trimming and J lost 4 bases; unmatched junction nucleotides: 2. The CDR3 consists of 13 residues. From germline, CDR1 is SGHNT and CDR2 YYREEE (reference sequence). The sequenced part of the CDR3 DNA is TGTGCCAGCAGCTTACAGGGGCTCTATGGC. As protein: CASSLQGLYG. The full CDR3 protein is CASSLQGLYGYTF.

Points on this clone: The CDR3 end lies 3 residues beyond the end of the read and is filled in from the germline J gene. V and J are TRBV7-3 and TRBJ2-1, with TRBD2 matching 7 bases. Germline CDR1 reads SGHTA; CDR2 reads FQGTGA. The CDR3 is 16 amino acids. V shed 5 bases and J 8 bases; nucleotides not matched to a gene: 15. The CDR3 reads CASSPRGEGMSDEQFF. CDR3 DNA, as far as it was read: TGTGCCAGCAGCCCACGCGGGGAGGGGATGAGCGATGAG. Using reference TRBV7-3 and TRBJ2-1 for the parts outside the CDR3, the full variable domain is GAGVSQTPSNKVTEKGKYVELRCDPISGHTALYWYRQSLGQGPEFLIYFQGTGAADDSGLPNDRFFAVRPEGSVSTLKIQRTERGDSAVYLCASSPRGEGMSDEQFFGPGTRLTVL.

Note on this clone: From the germline J gene comes the end of the CDR3, since the read stops 3 residues before it. The chain combines TRBV18 with TRBJ2-3, with 15 bases that match TRBD2. CDR1 and CDR2 (germline): KGHSH, LQKENI. This CDR3 has 16 amino acids. V was pared by 3 bases and J by 4 bases, with 2 bases of the junction left unmatched. The CDR3 bases that were read are TGTGCCAGCTCACCGGGACTAGCGGGAGGCGCAGATACG. Translated: CASSPGLAGGADT. The CDR3, in full, reads CASSPGLAGGADTQYF.

On this clone itself: The sequenced fragment ends 3 residues before the CDR3 boundary, so the rest is inferred from the germline J gene. V is TRBV7-9 and J is TRBJ2-5; D is perhaps TRBD2 (6 bases). The germline gives CDR1 SEHNR, CDR2 FQNEAQ (reference sequence). V dropped 0 bases and J dropped 0 bases, with 8 bases sitting between them. The CDR3 is made up of 15 amino acids. CDR3 loop: CASSLALANQETQYF. CDR3 DNA (partial): TGTGCCAGCAGCTTAGCCCTAGCGAACCAAGAGACC.

Note on this clone: From the germline J gene comes the end of the CDR3, since the read stops 3 residues before it. The chain employs TRBV7-3 and TRBJ2-2; D is undetermined. V was cut by 2 bases and J by 5 bases, with 6 bases left in between. CDR1 is SGHTA and CDR2 is FQGTGA in the germline V gene. The CDR3 length is 13 residues. CDR3 DNA (partial): TGTGCCAGCAGCTTATCCCCGACCGGGGAG. It translates to CASSLSPTGE. The whole CDR3 sequence is CASSLSPTGELFF.

Concerning this clone itself: With the read ending 3 residues before the CDR3 end, the germline J gene is used to fill in that end. V gene TRBV6-2 or TRBV6-3 combines with J gene TRBJ1-1; TRBD1 might be the D (5 bases). Germline CDR1 MNHEY, CDR2 SVGEGT. CDR3 size: 12 residues. The germline V and J ends were trimmed by 11 bases and 1 base, with 11 bases remaining between them. The sequenced part of the CDR3 DNA is TGTGCCTCGTGCAGGGCGAACACTGAA. Its translation: CASCRANTE. The CDR3 reads in full as CASCRANTEAFF.

Remarks on this clone: Read sequence stops 3 residues before the CDR3 end, and the germline J gene provides the missing end. The chain couples TRBV11-2 to TRBJ2-7, with D possibly matching TRBD1 (5 bases). The CDR3 consists of 14 residues. The V end lost 5 bases, the J end lost 0 bases, and 11 bases lay between the germline ends. Per the germline V gene, CDR1 is SGHAT and CDR2 is FQNNGV. The chain's CDR3 is CASSPRQSSYEQYF. The sequenced part of the CDR3 DNA is TGTGCCAGCAGCCCGAGACAGAGCTCCTACGAG.

A word on this clone: One junction end disagrees with the germline gene, perhaps due to a read error. The read stops 3 residues short of the end of the CDR3; the missing end is completed from the germline J gene. The chain uses TRBV7-7 and TRBJ2-1, with 10 positions matching TRBD2. This CDR3 is 14 amino acids long. Germline V lookup: CDR1 SSHAT, CDR2 FNYEAQ (reference sequence). CDR3 region: CASSRGLAENEQFF. The CDR3 DNA, read in part, is TGTGCTAGCAGCCGAGGACTAGCGGAAAATGAG.

Regarding this clone: The read comes to an end 3 residues before the CDR3 does, leaving the germline J gene to fill in the end. This chain joins TRBV20-1 and TRBJ2-3, with 9 positions matching TRBD2. Germline assignment: CDR1 DFQATT and CDR2 SNEGSKA (reference sequence). This CDR3 has 15 residues. V gave up 5 bases and J gave up 6 bases; unmatched junction bases: 12. This chain's CDR3 is CSAFKTSGGRDTQYF. The CDR3 bases that were read are TGCAGTGCTTTTAAGACTAGCGGAGGGAGGGATACG.

As concerns this clone: The read finishes 3 residues shy of the CDR3 end, and the germline J gene is used to complete it. This chain connects TRBV19 to TRBJ2-1, with D maybe TRBD1 (5 bases). This CDR3 comprises 15 residues. Per the germline V gene, CDR1 is LNHDA and CDR2 is SQIVND (reference sequence). V dropped 3 bases and J dropped 0 bases, with 9 bases sitting between them. CDR3 sequence: CASSIGDSSYNEQFF. The sequenced part of the CDR3 DNA is TGTGCCAGTAGTATTGGAGACAGCTCCTACAATGAG.

As regards this clone: The observed sequence ends 3 residues before the CDR3 terminus, with the missing tail filled in from the germline J gene. The rearrangement joins TRBV2 to TRBJ2-2, with TRBD2 matching 10 bases. Germline loops: CDR1 SNHLY, CDR2 FYNNEI. This CDR3 is built from 15 residues. Losses at the gene ends were 4 bases for V and 5 bases for J; bases not matched to a gene: 4. Here the CDR3 reads CASSAGLASTGELFF. Incomplete CDR3 DNA: TGTGCCAGCAGTGCGGGACTAGCGTCTACCGGGGAG.